This T cell receptor beta chain derives from a study of blood T cells in healthy people across ages. Deletions cut 1 base from V and 2 bases from J, with 7 bases between. This CDR3 spans 13 amino acids. Germline V lookup: CDR1 DFQATT, CDR2 SNEGSKA (reference sequence). This clonotype was observed a single time. For the second PCR, which ran for 7 to 11 cycles, a sample-barcoded 5' primer and a J-beta primer mix were used. TCRdb reprocessed the 5' RACE reads via MiXCR and lists one record per CDR3 protein. The sample records roughly 680,000 distinct CDR3 sequences, 52% being singletons. Sequenced: blood. The TCR originated in a woman older than 75 in good health. The chain uses TRBV20-1 and TRBJ2-3; the D gene is possibly TRBD2 (5 bases). CDR3 nucleotide sequence: TGCAGTGCTAGAGGGGAGTTCACAGATACGCAGTATTTT. It specifies CSARGEFTDTQYF.